This T cell receptor (beta chain) emerged from a study of T-cell memory formation after mild COVID-19. Whole-study context: Among the donors, TCR clusters were largely specific to each donor.

5'RACE with constant-segment primers built TCRalpha and TCRbeta cDNA libraries with UMIs. TCRdb re-analysed the 5' RACE reads in MiXCR, keeping a single row per CDR3 protein. This repertoire shows under 300,000 distinct CDR3 sequences, roughly 15% found once; its top ten account for approximately 3.6%. Study findings and constraints: Contracting clones from day 15 to 85 showed balanced CD4/CD8; later expanders favored CD4+.

Of note for this clonotype: Its antigen is as yet unknown.

The CDR3 extends over 12 amino acids. Germline V gene lookup returns CDR1 SGDLS and CDR2 YYNGEE. V gave up 3 bases and J gave up 7 bases, with 10 bases separating them. This chain connects TRBV9 to TRBJ1-1; D may be TRBD1 (6 bases). The sequence was collected from a man in his late teens or twenties who had mild COVID-19 (a few samples of this study predate the infection). Cell type and time point are not known. The sequencing sample was made of PBMCs or a T cell subset sorted from them (not recorded which). CDR3 in amino acids: CASSEGVGEAFF. CDR3 DNA sequence: TGTGCCAGCAGCGAGGGGGTTGGTGAAGCTTTCTTT.